This entry features one TCR beta chain sequence. The sample comes from a study of patients and donors after allogeneic stem cell transplantation. TCRdb reanalysed the RT-PCR reads using MiXCR and keeps one entry per CDR3 protein. The repertoire holds a few hundred thousand distinct CDR3 sequences, around 40% seen once, with around 10% in the top ten. Germline V gene lookup returns CDR1 LGHDT and CDR2 YNNKEL (reference sequence). The CDR3 loop spans 15 amino acids. V was trimmed by 7 bases and J by 5 bases, leaving 20 bases between them. The rearrangement uses TRBV3-1 and TRBJ2-5, with D possibly matching TRBD2 (6 bases). This clonotype was obtained from a human donor who was either an allogeneic HSCT recipient or a stem cell or donor lymphocyte infusion donor (not recorded which). It is not recorded whose cells these are; they may come from a transplant donor. Sequenced input: blood, either unsorted or a sorted T cell fraction (not recorded which). The CDR3 DNA reads as TGTGCCAGCAATCAAAGGAGGGGCGTGCGGGAGACCCAGTACTTC. It yields the protein CASNQRRGVRETQYF.